This TCR beta chain came from a study of shared clonotypes between healthy human individuals. In the authors' methods: As immunoSEQ supplied junction-only sequences (without quality scores), filtering differed. TCRdb's copy holds only in-frame clones and misses some; the assay was immunoSEQ multiplex PCR. Clone size and V and J calls were adopted from that table, with D and trimming inferred from the DNA. Here the sample spans about 340,000 clones, less than 85% being singletons. Negatively enriched CD4+ T cells were divided by CD45RA into naive and memory. Study-wide points: Researchers found naive subsets generally carried larger estimated richness than memory subsets. With four donors compared, about 5% of naive CD4 clonotypes were shared.

To note about this clone: The antigen is not known.

This receptor was identified in a young man in good health. The sample consisted of memory CD4+ T cells sorted from blood. The subset denotes: CD45RA-negative fraction.

The CDR3 here is CASSLIAATNTGELFF. The CDR3 coding sequence is TGTGCCAGCAGCTTAATAGCGGCCACGAACACCGGGGAGCTGTTTTTT. This chain connects TRBV7-2 to TRBJ2-2; a weak D match, TRBD2 (6 bases). This CDR3 region has 16 residues. Germline V lookup: CDR1 SGHTA, CDR2 FQGNSA. Trimming took off 2 bases at V and 0 bases at J, with 10 bases between the two ends.